The TCR beta chain under discussion was sequenced for a study of CD8 T cells in Susac syndrome. Whole-study results and caveats: Expansion of clones was not seen in the CD4+ T cell repertoires of Susac syndrome.

CDR1 is SGDLS and CDR2 is YYNGEE in the germline V gene. The CDR3 sequence is 12 residues long. The V gene end was trimmed by 3 bases and the J gene end by 6 bases; junction bases not matched to a gene: 2. On this clonotype: No antigen is known for it.

RNA was extracted with the RNeasy kit, and a quantity of about 0.45 to 1 ug was reverse transcribed using random hexamers. immunoSEQ multiplex PCR amplified TCR beta CDR3 across 54 Vbeta, 13 Jbeta. One entry per CDR3 protein results from TCRdb running MiXCR on the immunoSEQ multiplex PCR reads. The repertoire holds around 140,000 distinct CDR3 sequences, approximately 95% seen once, with around 0.15% in the top ten. Both CD4+ and CD8+ T cells were negatively isolated, and TEMRA cells underwent FACS enrichment. The rearrangement joins TRBV9 to TRBJ2-7, with 8 nucleotides matching TRBD1. This clonotype originated in a human donor with Susac syndrome. Input material: CD4+ T cells from PBMCs. The CDR3: CASSGTGLEQYF. CDR3 nucleotides: TGTGCCAGCAGCGGGACAGGGCTCGAGCAGTACTTC.